These 9 T cell receptor beta chains were all obtained from the same sample, sequenced in a study of T cell repertoires in cytomegalovirus infection. These TCRs' antigens remain unknown. TCRdb re-derived calls from the reads in MiXCR, one entry per CDR3 protein. The top ten clones hold about half of a sample with approximately 590,000 distinct CDR3 sequences, 40% of them seen once. Sequencing used cultured PBMCs, obtained from culture after CMV antigen stimulation. These receptors all stem from a human donor in good health (CMV status not recorded). Some clones in this sample may be carry-over from other donors' samples.

This clonotype has only a few counts. V gene TRBV15 combines with J gene TRBJ1-5, with D perhaps TRBD1 (5 bases). V was pared by 0 bases and J by 7 bases, with 13 bases between. The CDR3 totals 15 residues. CDR1 is LNHNV, CDR2 YYDKDF, per germline (reference sequence). The CDR3 coding sequence is TGTGCCACCAGCAGAGAGCAGGGAACGGTGCAGCCCCAGCATTTT. It codes for CATSREQGTVQPQHF.

The chain employs TRBV2 and TRBJ1-2; a possible D gene is TRBD1 (6 bases). V shed 3 bases and J shed 8 bases, with 13 bases lying between them. CDR1 is SNHLY and CDR2 is FYNNEI in the germline V gene. The length of the CDR3 is 13 residues. CDR3 bases: TGTGCCAGCAGTGATCGGGACATAGGGGGCTACACCTTC. Its protein is CASSDRDIGGYTF.

This rearrangement joins TRBV7-2 to TRBJ2-7; D not resolved. The ends were cut back, 4 bases at V and 2 bases at J, with 15 bases in the middle. The CDR3 length is 15 residues. CDR1 and CDR2 (germline): SGHTA, FQGNSA. The CDR3 loop reads CASSSDLQFTYEQYF. Written as DNA, the CDR3 is TGTGCCAGCAGCTCAGACTTGCAATTCACCTACGAGCAGTACTTC.

The J gene is TRBJ1-3, the V gene TRBV12-3 or TRBV12-4; 8 bases are a match to TRBD1. The CDR3 has 13 residues. Trimming removed 9 bases from V and 0 bases from J; junction bases left unmatched: 1. The CDR3 DNA reads as TGTGCCAGTGACAGGGGCTCTGGAAACACCATATATTTT. It encodes CASDRGSGNTIYF.

The gene calls are TRBV2 and TRBJ1-5; D is ambiguous. Looked up from germline, CDR1 is SNHLY and CDR2 is FYNNEI. Deletions cut 6 bases from V and 4 bases from J, with 7 bases between. The CDR3 totals 12 residues. The chain's CDR3 is CASRQYNQPQHF. The CDR3 DNA reads as TGTGCCAGCAGGCAGTATAATCAGCCCCAGCATTTT.

The rearrangement joins TRBV6-5 to TRBJ2-1, with TRBD2 matching over 7 bases. V was clipped by 0 bases and J by 13 bases; unmatched bases: 6. The CDR3 is 13 amino acids. The germline gives CDR1 MNHEY, CDR2 SVGAGI. DNA of the CDR3: TGTGCCAGCAGTTACTCGATTGGGGGGGGACAGTTCTTC. Translated, it gives CASSYSIGGGQFF.

The sample holds a few counts of this clonotype. The chain carries TRBV14 and TRBJ2-1, with no clear D. The germline CDR1 and CDR2 sequences are SGHDN and FVKESK. Trimming shortened V by 0 bases and J by 6 bases, and 6 bases separated the two germline ends. The CDR3 is 13 amino acids. The CDR3 nucleotides read TGTGCCAGCAGCCAAGATAATTCCAATGAGCAGTTCTTC. Translating it yields CASSQDNSNEQFF. Based on the CDR3 plus reference TRBV14 and TRBJ2-1, the full variable domain is EAGVTQFPSHSVIEKGQTVTLRCDPISGHDNLYWYRRVMGKEIKFLLHFVKESKQDESGMPNNRFLAERTGGTYSTLKVQPAELEDSGVYFCASSQDNSNEQFFGPGTRLTVL.

The chain is built from TRBV6-8 and TRBJ2-6, with D possibly TRBD1 on 6 matching bases. Looked up from germline, CDR1 is MNHGY and CDR2 is SAAAGT. The length of the CDR3 is 12 residues. The CDR3 is CISGAGANVLTF. The CDR3 coding sequence is TGTATCTCAGGGGCTGGGGCCAACGTCCTGACTTTC.

This clonotype was seen more than once but under ten times. The rearrangement uses TRBV7-6 and TRBJ2-7; D is tentatively TRBD1 or TRBD2 (5 bases each). The CDR3 length is 13 residues. Germline CDR1 and CDR2: SGHVS and FNYEAQ. The germline V and J ends were trimmed by 8 bases and 2 bases, with 13 bases remaining between them. CDR3 amino acids: CASGGRRTYEQYF. CDR3 nucleotide sequence: TGTGCCAGCGGGGGACGGAGAACCTACGAGCAGTACTTC.